This TCR beta chain was captured by sequencing in a study of blood T cell repertoires in COVID-19. For the study at large: COVID-19 samples collected from the United States, Italy and Spain covered acute and convalescent phases. Sources were T cells, B-cell-depleted T cells, or PBMCs; the material itself was cDNA or gDNA.

Germline V gene lookup returns CDR1 SGHRS and CDR2 YFSETQ. The CDR3 spans 16 residues. V shed 0 bases and J shed 4 bases, with 13 bases lying between them. How the authors handled the data: Reference gene primer amplification gave estimated nucleated cell counts. Profiled with immunoSEQ multiplex PCR; TCRdb holds only in-frame clones, not every one. From that table come the V and J calls and clone size; the DNA was used to work out D and trimming. The sample consists of around 130,000 clones, about 88% of them appearing once. What was sequenced was PBMCs or T cells enriched from blood (not recorded which). The source of this sequence is a man aged 35 to 55 with acute COVID-19. V gene TRBV5-1 combines with J gene TRBJ2-2; perhaps TRBD2 as D (6 bases). The DNA for the CDR3 is TGCGCCAGCAGCTTGGAGGCGGGAATAGGCACCGGGGAGCTGTTTTTT. Its protein product is CASSLEAGIGTGELFF.